The 25 T cell receptor beta chains in this list originate from one sample, sequenced in a study of shared clonotypes between healthy human individuals. TCRdb's table, derived via immunoSEQ multiplex PCR, lists solely in-frame clones and lacks some. The sample records around 1.9 million clones, 85% to 95% being singletons. CD45RO-negative cells were positively selected for CCR7, leaving out terminally differentiated effector memory CD45RA+ cells. Sequenced input: naive CD8+ T cells from PBMCs. The receptors were sampled from a man between 18 and 29 years old in good health. Some clones in this sample may be carry-over from other donors' samples.

This chain uses TRBV5-1 with TRBJ1-2; D unresolved. V lost 1 base, J lost 4 bases, and 17 bases lay in between. Germline V gene sequence: CDR1 SGHRS, CDR2 YFSETQ. CDR3 size: 16 residues. This CDR3 is CASSLSATVAFYGYTF. CDR3 DNA: TGCGCCAGCAGCTTGTCGGCCACTGTGGCCTTCTATGGCTACACCTTC.

The rearrangement uses TRBV11-3 and TRBJ2-1; D ambiguous. This CDR3 is 14 amino acids long. The germline V and J ends were trimmed by 2 bases and 4 bases, with 9 bases remaining between them. Germline V lookup: CDR1 SGHNT, CDR2 YENEEA. The CDR3 bases are TGTGCCAGCAGCTTAAGTGAAGAGTACAATGAGCAGTTCTTC. It yields the protein CASSLSEEYNEQFF.

The rearrangement joins TRBV6-1 to TRBJ1-5; no reliable D call. Germline values: CDR1 MNHNS, CDR2 SASEGT. The CDR3 has 16 residues. The V gene lost 2 bases and the J gene lost 4 bases, with 15 bases spanning the gap. The CDR3 DNA reads TGTGCCAGCAGTGAAAATGGAGGGTTGGGGAATCAGCCCCAGCATTTT. Translated: CASSENGGLGNQPQHF.

The chain uses TRBV5-5 and TRBJ2-7; tentatively, D is TRBD1 (5 bases). Trimming took off 2 bases at V and 2 bases at J, with 11 bases between the two ends. From germline, CDR1 is SGHKS and CDR2 YYEKEE (reference sequence). The CDR3 contains 14 residues. CDR3 protein: CASSFVGRAYEQYF. The CDR3 DNA sequence: TGTGCCAGCAGCTTCGTCGGCAGGGCCTACGAGCAGTACTTC.

The chain carries TRBV19 and TRBJ2-3; TRBD2 matches at 8 bases. With V trimmed by 0 bases and J by 5 bases, 4 bases remained unmatched. This CDR3 is built from 15 residues. The germline V gene has CDR1 LNHDA and CDR2 SQIVND (reference sequence). CDR3 in DNA: TGTGCCAGTAGTATAGAAGCGGGAGAAGGAGATACGCAGTATTTT. Residues: CASSIEAGEGDTQYF.

This chain connects TRBV5-4 to TRBJ2-5, with 9 positions matching TRBD1. This CDR3 region has 15 residues. The germline V gene encodes CDR1 SGHNT and CDR2 YYREEE (reference sequence). The V segment lost 1 base and the J segment 5 bases; nucleotides outside the gene matches: 6. In DNA, the CDR3 is TGTGCCAGCAGCTTGCTGACAGGGGGGAAGGAGACCCAGTACTTC. It codes for CASSLLTGGKETQYF.

A remark on this clone: At one end the junction does not follow the germline gene, possibly because of a read error. Distinct nucleotide sequences in the sample also encode this CDR3. This sequence joins TRBV4-1 and TRBJ1-1, with D maybe TRBD1 (5 bases). The CDR3 contains 13 residues. Germline V gene sequence: CDR1 MGHRA, CDR2 YSYEKL. CDR3 coding DNA: TGCGCCAGCACCCAAATAGCAGGGTCTGAAGCTTTCTTT. Encoded protein: CASTQIAGSEAFF.

The CDR3, as DNA: TGTGCCAGCAGCTTAGGGCTAGTAGAATACGAGCAGTACTTC. Translation gives CASSLGLVEYEQYF. This rearrangement joins TRBV13 to TRBJ2-7; D uncertain. Germline CDR1 reads PRHDT; CDR2 reads FYEKMQ (reference sequence). CDR3 length: 14 residues. The V end was cut by 0 bases, the J end by 4 bases, with 10 bases between.

Note on this clone: This sample includes further DNA sequences coding for the same CDR3. V and J are TRBV5-6 and TRBJ2-3; no clear D. The CDR3 sequence is 14 residues long. The germline gives CDR1 SGHDT, CDR2 YYEEEE. Trimming stripped 2 bases from V and 0 bases from J, with 7 bases between. The CDR3 coding sequence is TGTGCCAGCAGCTTAGGCGCAAGCACAGATACGCAGTATTTT. Translation gives CASSLGASTDTQYF.

This clone was picked up one time. The chain is built from TRBV7-9 and TRBJ2-1; the match to TRBD2 covers 9 bases. The CDR3 has 14 residues. The V gene's germline CDR1 is SEHNR and CDR2 FQNEAQ (reference sequence). The ends lost 1 base at V and 10 bases at J; junction bases unmatched: 5. CDR3 coding DNA: TGTGCCAGCAGCTTAGGGACTAGCGAGTCCGAGCAGTTCTTC. Its protein is CASSLGTSESEQFF. Supplemented by reference TRBV7-9 and TRBJ2-1, the full variable domain reads DTGVSQNPRHKITKRGQNVTFRCDPISEHNRLYWYRQTLGQGPEFLTYFQNEAQLEKSRLLSDRFSAERPKGSFSTLEIQRTEQGDSAMYLCASSLGTSESEQFFGPGTRLTVL.

The chain combines TRBV5-3 with TRBJ1-2; D unclear. TRBV5-3 is treated as an ORF (open reading frame) with a function not yet certain. The CDR3 consists of 15 residues. V lost 5 bases, J lost 5 bases, and 19 bases lay in between. CDR3 bases: TGTGCCAGAAGGTGGAACGCCGCCAACAATTATGGCTACACCTTC. Its translation: CARRWNAANNYGYTF.

This clone appeared a few times. This chain joins TRBV4-1 and TRBJ2-1; 9 bases align to TRBD1. V trimming: 2 bases; J trimming: 9 bases; junction bases outside the gene matches: 11. From germline, CDR1 is MGHRA and CDR2 YSYEKL. This CDR3 is 16 amino acids long. The CDR3 spells CASSQKTGTGSGEQFF. The CDR3 region has the DNA TGCGCCAGCAGCCAAAAAACCGGGACAGGGTCAGGTGAGCAGTTCTTC.

The chain has TRBV5-5 and TRBJ1-1, with TRBD1 matching 11 bases. CDR1 and CDR2 from the germline V gene are SGHKS and YYEKEE (reference sequence). The V segment lost 2 bases and the J segment 3 bases; nucleotides outside the gene matches: 6. CDR3 length: 16 residues. The CDR3 DNA follows: TGTGCCAGCAGCTTTGGGACAGGGGGAGATGACACTGAAGCTTTCTTT. Translation: CASSFGTGGDDTEAFF.

The chain uses TRBV28 and TRBJ2-7; D call uncertain. In germline, CDR1 is MDHEN, CDR2 SYDVKM. The V end was cut by 4 bases, the J end by 0 bases, with 19 bases between. This CDR3 contains 17 residues. The CDR3 is CASSSPVHIPSSYEQYF. CDR3 bases: TGTGCCAGCAGTTCCCCGGTCCACATACCGAGCTCCTACGAGCAGTACTTC.

The rearrangement joins TRBV11-2 to TRBJ1-5, with D unresolved. CDR1 and CDR2 (germline): SGHAT, FQNNGV. Trimming removed 5 bases from V and 2 bases from J, with 13 bases in between. This CDR3 is built from 15 residues. Written as DNA, the CDR3 is TGTGCCAGCAGCCCGGACTTGTTGGGCAATCAGCCCCAGCATTTT. Translated: CASSPDLLGNQPQHF.

V usage is TRBV6-1 and J usage is TRBJ2-7; D gene uncertain. Between the trimmed V and J ends, which lost 3 bases and 0 bases, there was a span of 9 bases. CDR3 length: 14 amino acids. CDR1 and CDR2 (germline): MNHNS, SASEGT. CDR3 loop: CASSDIVSSYEQYF. The DNA of the CDR3 is TGTGCCAGCAGTGACATAGTAAGCTCCTACGAGCAGTACTTC.

J is TRBJ1-1 and V is TRBV29-1; the D gene is possibly TRBD1 (5 bases). Germline V lookup: CDR1 SQVTM, CDR2 ANQGSEA. This CDR3 spans 13 amino acids. V was cut by 4 bases and J by 5 bases, with 14 bases left in between. The CDR3: CSVAEGLWTEAFF. The CDR3 DNA sequence: TGCAGCGTTGCAGAGGGGTTGTGGACTGAAGCTTTCTTT.

This chain uses TRBV5-6 with TRBJ2-7; 7 bases are shared with TRBD2. Germline-derived CDR1 and CDR2 are SGHDT and YYEEEE. The CDR3 is 13 amino acids. The trim removed 4 bases at V and 6 bases at J, leaving 7 bases unmatched. CDR3 sequence reads: CASSLGTTGEQYF. For the CDR3, the DNA is TGTGCCAGCAGCCTCGGGACTACTGGCGAGCAGTACTTC.

The J gene is TRBJ2-7, the V gene TRBV10-1, with TRBD2 identical over 11 bases. The CDR3 has 20 residues. Germline V lookup: CDR1 WNHNN, CDR2 SYGVQD (reference sequence). V trimming: 6 bases; J trimming: 2 bases; junction bases outside the gene matches: 21. Here the CDR3 DNA reads TGCGCCAGCAGCGGGGCTAGCGGGAGGCCTATTCCTAGTACCACCTACGAGCAGTACTTC. It yields the protein CASSGASGRPIPSTTYEQYF.

This sequence joins TRBV9 and TRBJ2-1; 7 nucleotides line up with TRBD2. This CDR3 contains 16 residues. The J segment lost 4 bases and the V segment lost 3 bases, leaving 10 bases of the junction unmatched. CDR1 and CDR2 from the germline V gene are SGDLS and YYNGEE. The CDR3 DNA follows: TGTGCCAGCAGCGGGGAGCGGGGAGTGCGATACAATGAGCAGTTCTTC. Protein: CASSGERGVRYNEQFF.

The rearrangement joins TRBV5-6 to TRBJ2-1; a weak D match, TRBD2 (6 bases). The germline gives CDR1 SGHDT, CDR2 YYEEEE. V was trimmed by 0 bases and J by 4 bases, leaving 8 bases between them. The CDR3 is made up of 14 amino acids. The CDR3 sequence is CASSLAGDYNEQFF. CDR3 nucleotides: TGTGCCAGCAGCTTGGCGGGAGATTACAATGAGCAGTTCTTC.

The chain couples TRBV6-5 to TRBJ2-7; TRBD2 aligns across 7 bases. Germline V CDR1 and CDR2: MNHEY, SVGAGI. The CDR3 covers 15 residues. Trimming took 1 base from V and 0 from J; bases not matched to a gene: 3. The CDR3 here is CASSYWGGSSYEQYF. The CDR3 bases are TGTGCCAGCAGTTACTGGGGGGGAAGCTCCTACGAGCAGTACTTC.

The rearrangement joins TRBV7-9 to TRBJ2-1, with D unresolved. Germline CDR1 and CDR2: SEHNR and FQNEAQ (reference sequence). With 2 bases removed from V and 0 bases from J, the gap between germline ends came to 14 bases. The CDR3 is 17 amino acids. The CDR3 bases are TGTGCCAGCAGCTTAAAGAGTTGGATGAGCTCCTACAATGAGCAGTTCTTC. This gives the protein CASSLKSWMSSYNEQFF.

The rearrangement links TRBV9 to TRBJ1-4; D is ambiguous. The germline CDR1 and CDR2 sequences are SGDLS and YYNGEE. V lost 0 bases to trimming and J lost 8 bases, with 20 bases between them. The CDR3 is 17 residues long. The CDR3 DNA reads as TGTGCCAGCAGCGTAGATGCAACACCCAGTCTGGGAGAAAAACTGTTTTTT. Translated: CASSVDATPSLGEKLFF.

This clone was counted once. The chain combines TRBV13 with TRBJ2-7, with a possible D match to TRBD1 (5 bases). Germline assignment: CDR1 PRHDT and CDR2 FYEKMQ (reference sequence). Trimming removed 3 bases at V and 0 bases at J, with 9 bases between. CDR3 length: 14 residues. CDR3 amino acids: CASSFHRSSYEQYF. The CDR3, as DNA: TGTGCCAGCAGCTTCCACAGGTCCTCCTACGAGCAGTACTTC.